These 17 T cell receptor beta chains were sequenced from one sample in a study of low-dose radiotherapy and immunotherapy resistance in tumors. A constant-region primer paired with the V-primer adapter amplified TCRs over about 20 PCR cycles. TCRdb fed the reads into MiXCR, producing one record per CDR3 protein. Here the sample spans about 46,000 distinct CDR3 sequences, 12% being singletons. Time point described: before trial treatment. The sample consisted of PBMCs, taken before treatment. These receptors were taken from a female donor with ovarian cancer.

This clonotype was seen ten or more times. V gene TRBV5-1 combines with J gene TRBJ2-7; D gene unclear. The V gene's germline CDR1 is SGHRS and CDR2 YFSETQ. CDR3 size: 13 residues. The V and J ends lost 1 base and 2 bases respectively, with 7 bases between them. This chain's CDR3 is CASSLRSTYEQYF. The CDR3 bases are TGCGCCAGCAGCTTGCGGTCTACCTACGAGCAGTACTTC.

This clonotype came up many times. This chain connects TRBV5-1 to TRBJ2-5; D tentatively fits TRBD1 or TRBD2 (5 bases each). The germline V and J ends were trimmed by 5 bases and 3 bases, with 20 bases remaining between them. The germline V gene has CDR1 SGHRS and CDR2 YFSETQ. The CDR3 covers 16 residues. Here the CDR3 reads CASRQGVAIGEETQYF. CDR3 DNA sequence: TGCGCCAGCAGGCAGGGAGTGGCCATCGGCGAAGAGACCCAGTACTTC.

This clonotype was found many times. The chain uses TRBV5-1 and TRBJ2-1; 7 nucleotides align to TRBD1. CDR1 is SGHRS and CDR2 is YFSETQ in the germline V gene. This CDR3 has 13 residues. The V segment lost 3 bases and the J segment 10 bases; nucleotides outside the gene matches: 7. CDR3 loop: CASSSQGEREQFF. As DNA, the CDR3 is TGCGCCAGCAGCTCCCAGGGGGAGCGGGAGCAGTTCTTC.

To note about this clonotype: Given a far larger clone just one base away, this is likely a sequencing read error. The CDR3: CASSQHGGGNEQYF. Here the CDR3 DNA reads TGTGCCAGCAGCCAACATGGGGGCGGGAATGAGCAGTACTTC. The rearrangement links TRBV3-1 to TRBJ2-5; D possibly matches TRBD1 or TRBD2 (6 bases each). The CDR3 consists of 14 residues. CDR1 is LGHDT and CDR2 is YNNKEL in the germline V gene (reference sequence). V dropped 2 bases and J dropped 11 bases, with 18 bases sitting between them.

This clonotype was picked up many times. In DNA, the CDR3 is TGCAGTGCTAGTGAAAACACCGGATTTCAGCCCCAGCATTTT. Amino acid sequence: CSASENTGFQPQHF. The rearrangement links TRBV20-1 to TRBJ1-5; D unclear. The ends were cut back, 3 bases at V and 6 bases at J, with 15 bases in the middle. The CDR3 length is 14 residues. Germline CDR1 reads DFQATT; CDR2 reads SNEGSKA (reference sequence).

This clonotype came up many times. V gene TRBV7-9 combines with J gene TRBJ2-7; the D gene could be TRBD1 or TRBD2 (5 bases each). V was cut by 3 bases and J by 6 bases, with 15 bases left in between. The germline gives CDR1 SEHNR, CDR2 FQNEAQ (reference sequence). The length of the CDR3 is 14 residues. The CDR3 DNA sequence: TGTGCCAGCAGCTTCCCCCTGAGGGGTGGCGAGCAGTACTTC. Translating it yields CASSFPLRGGEQYF.

This clonotype turned up a few times. V usage is TRBV29-1 and J usage is TRBJ1-1, with D tentatively TRBD1 (5 bases). Germline V CDR1 and CDR2: SQVTM, ANQGSEA. This CDR3 has 12 amino acids. V lost 1 base, J lost 6 bases, and 9 bases lay in between. The CDR3 protein is CSVEVLGPEAFF. DNA of the CDR3: TGCAGCGTTGAAGTGTTGGGGCCTGAAGCTTTCTTT.

This clonotype has a count of ten or more. CDR3 region: CSVNGLTEAFF. The CDR3 DNA reads as TGCAGCGTTAACGGTCTTACTGAAGCTTTCTTT. V and J are TRBV29-1 and TRBJ1-1, with D unresolved. This CDR3 contains 11 residues. CDR1 is SQVTM and CDR2 is ANQGSEA in the germline V gene. V dropped 5 bases and J dropped 5 bases, with 9 bases sitting between them. The whole variable domain, filled in from reference TRBV29-1 and TRBJ1-1, reads SAVISQKPSRDICQRGTSLTIQCQVDSQVTMMFWYRQQPGQSLTLIATANQGSEATYESGFVIDKFPISRPNLTFSTLTVSNMSPEDSSIYLCSVNGLTEAFFGQGTRLTVV.

This clonotype appeared many times. The chain joins TRBV2 to TRBJ2-1, with 9 bases matching TRBD2. This CDR3 is 15 amino acids long. CDR1 and CDR2 from the germline V gene are SNHLY and FYNNEI. J was trimmed by 9 bases and V by 4 bases; bases with no gene match: 10. As DNA, the CDR3 is TGTGCCAGCAGTGTGTCGGCGGGGGGGCTGGGTGAGCAGTTCTTC. Amino acids: CASSVSAGGLGEQFF.

Ten or more counts support this clonotype. The gene calls are TRBV7-6 and TRBJ2-3; a weak D match, TRBD1 (6 bases). Trimming left V 10 bases short and J 2 bases short, with 13 bases between. The CDR3 is 13 amino acids. Germline V CDR1 and CDR2: SGHVS, FNYEAQ. The CDR3 protein is CATQGWATDTQYF. In DNA, the CDR3 is TGTGCCACCCAGGGGTGGGCCACAGATACGCAGTATTTT.

This clonotype was picked up many times. The V and J genes are TRBV28 and TRBJ1-2; the D gene is possibly TRBD1 (5 bases). CDR1 is MDHEN and CDR2 is SYDVKM in the germline V gene. Trimming removed 2 bases from V and 6 bases from J, with 13 bases in between. The CDR3 covers 14 residues. CDR3 DNA: TGTGCCAGCAGTTTAGGGGCCCCCCGAGATGGCTACACCTTC. Protein sequence: CASSLGAPRDGYTF.

This clonotype was counted many times. The chain is built from TRBV2 and TRBJ1-5; D is unclear. This CDR3 contains 14 residues. Trimming shortened V by 0 bases and J by 0 bases, and 3 bases separated the two germline ends. Germline V gene lookup returns CDR1 SNHLY and CDR2 FYNNEI. The CDR3 nucleotides read TGTGCCAGCAGTGAAGCTCGTAGCAATCAGCCCCAGCATTTT. Amino acids: CASSEARSNQPQHF.

This clonotype was recorded many times. This sequence joins TRBV2 and TRBJ2-1; TRBD1 aligns across 9 bases. Unmatched junction bases numbered 13, after V lost 8 bases and J lost 8 bases. The CDR3 runs 15 residues. Germline loops: CDR1 SNHLY, CDR2 FYNNEI. CDR3 nucleotide sequence: TGTGCCAGCTTCACAGGGGGCCCAACCAATGATGAGCAGTTCTTC. Protein sequence: CASFTGGPTNDEQFF.

This clonotype turned up a few times. The chain recombines TRBV5-1 with TRBJ2-7, with 11 bases aligning to TRBD2. The CDR3 totals 16 residues. V gave up 2 bases and J gave up 7 bases; unmatched junction bases: 11. Germline CDR1 is SGHRS and CDR2 is YFSETQ. CDR3 loop: CASSFGLAGSRGEQYF. The CDR3 DNA is TGCGCCAGCAGCTTTGGACTAGCGGGCTCGCGCGGGGAGCAGTACTTC.

This clonotype was counted ten times or more. The V call is TRBV4-1, the J call TRBJ1-1; D not certain. Germline lookup yields CDR1 MGHRA and CDR2 YSYEKL. V was shortened by 5 bases and J by 8 bases, with 15 bases between the two germline ends. The CDR3 sequence is 13 residues long. CDR3 in DNA: TGCGCCAGCAGCACCTCGGGGAGGAACGAAGCTTTCTTT. This gives the protein CASSTSGRNEAFF.

Ten or more counts support this clonotype. V gene TRBV15 combines with J gene TRBJ2-3; D not resolved. This CDR3 comprises 11 residues. The germline CDR1 and CDR2 sequences are LNHNV and YYDKDF (reference sequence). V was shortened by 8 bases and J by 6 bases, with 9 bases between the two germline ends. The CDR3 sequence: CATPRPDTQYF. Written as DNA, the CDR3 is TGTGCCACCCCCCGCCCGGATACGCAGTATTTT.

This clonotype was observed at least ten times. This chain uses TRBV9 with TRBJ2-2; no clear D gene. Deletions cut 4 bases from V and 4 bases from J, with 11 bases between. The CDR3 length is 14 residues. The germline gives CDR1 SGDLS, CDR2 YYNGEE. The CDR3 sequence is CASSKGLRTGELFF. The CDR3 DNA reads as TGTGCCAGCAGCAAGGGCCTCCGCACCGGGGAGCTGTTTTTT.